The text below deals with one T cell receptor (beta chain). Its binding antigen is unknown. Per-base qualities were not stored, and no clone one base away is much larger. The receptor library was made with the immunoSEQ multiplex PCR assay. For the multiplex PCR, a mixture combining 60 forward primers for TCR Vbeta segments and 13 reverse primers for TCR Jbeta segments was used. The CDR3 region of rearranged TCR beta genes was amplified from genomic DNA by a multiplex PCR assay. The amplified TCR beta libraries were sequenced on the Illumina HiSeq System as 87-base-pair reads. As for the authors' bioinformatics: In a later analysis, roughly 80 million unique TCR beta chains were counted across the roughly 670 repertoires, and around 10 million of these chains were shared by at least two donors. A nearest-neighbor algorithm error-corrected the raw reads and collapsed the reads into unique sequences, merging closely related sequences to remove PCR and sequencing errors. CDR3 sequences were aligned to IMGT reference sequences to assign V, D and J gene segments. For a sequence to be retained, a match of at least six nucleotides was required to both a V gene segment and a J gene segment. Rearrangements were called productive when the CDR3 lacked stop codons and stayed in frame with V and J; all others were non-productive. Following IMGT convention, CDR3 was defined as the stretch from the second conserved V-encoded cysteine up to the conserved J-encoded phenylalanine. In an earlier analysis of around 600 of the donors, sequences lacking an unambiguous match to a single V gene segment were excluded. In an earlier analysis of some 590 of the donors, V segments were called functional above 56.7% productive rearrangements and were called segregating when the between-donor standard deviation exceeded 5%. A statistical classification framework was built to diagnose cytomegalovirus status from the catalog of TCR beta chain sequences. In a later analysis, V and J genes were assigned by comparing TCR nucleotide sequences against IMGT/GENE-DB human TR gene sequences. A later analysis assigned CDR3 sequences and most-parsimonious VDJ recombination scenarios with the TCRdist pipeline. In a later analysis, each TCR beta chain was defined by its CDR3 amino acid sequence together with its V-gene family, and reads lacking a unique V-gene family were excluded. In a later analysis, several hundred highly shared, low-generation-probability nucleotide sequences were removed to address suspected cross-contamination and a sequencing artifact. In a later analysis, a clonal expansion index was calculated for each public chain from normalized within-repertoire ranks of inferred template counts. A later analysis computed generation probabilities with a VDJ recombination model fitted to out-of-frame rearrangements, and checked the results against IGoR. A later analysis scored TCR-TCR, TCR-HLA and TCR-CMV co-occurrence with hypergeometric tests, applying a repertoire-size bias correction to TCR pairs. False discovery rates were estimated in a later analysis by permuting HLA or CMV assignments 20 times. In a later analysis, co-occurring TCRs were grouped using DBSCAN, and TCRdist sequence similarity was added for clustering within HLA-allele-positive subsets. For co-occurrence clustering, repertoires with fewer than 30,000 or more than 120,000 public chains were excluded, along with 5 or 6 repertoires with anomalous nucleotide sharing. Sourced from immuneACCESS, this table was stored by TCRdb with only in-frame sequences that have V and J called. A share of the clones is absent; for the studies checked, an unresolved V gene accounts for under half, and the remainder has no known explanation. D and trimming were read from the DNA, whereas the V and J calls and clone size are those reported in that table. The table for this sample lists about 180,000 clones; just under 80% of them were counted only once. The top ten clones comprise roughly 2% of the sample.

This specimen belongs to a study of cytomegalovirus exposure and HLA in healthy donors (dated by TCRdb to 2016 to 2017). With regard to the full study: An earlier analysis of approximately 600 of the donors reported about 290 Gb of sequence data and 117 million unique TCR beta sequences from 190 million or so T cells. An early release covering around 630 HLA-typed donors comprised approximately 290 gigabases of sequencing data and around 80 million unique TCR sequences. Among the roughly 400 genotyped donors, roughly 80% belonged to the genetic ancestry cluster associated with self-reported Caucasian donors. The study aimed to test whether signatures of past pathogen exposure could be identified by cataloging public T cell receptors. Using immunosequencing, the study profiled T cell repertoires from 666 subjects and related those repertoires to cytomegalovirus serostatus. A separate validation cohort of some 130 different subjects was used in addition to the roughly 700-subject first cohort. To predict cytomegalovirus infection status, the study combined high-throughput TCR immunosequencing, statistical association of individual TCRs with disease status, and machine learning. To study patterns of TCR occurrence, a later analysis re-analyzed previously published TCR beta repertoires from 666 donors and added high-resolution HLA genotyping. The later analysis used no new phenotypic data to find candidate immune exposures, relying instead on TCR beta sequences and their occurrence across donors. An earlier analysis of around 540 of the donors applied high-throughput TCR beta sequencing to assess whether each TCR beta V gene segment acted as functional or pseudogenic. Donor age, sex, ethnicity and CMV serostatus were compiled together with the repertoire data. Genome-wide SNP genotypes for about 65% of the 666 donors were used in a later genetic analysis, which treated that subset as a discovery cohort. All discovery cohort repertoires had been generated using a single sequencing platform. Class I and class II HLA loci were covered by the typing at four-digit resolution. The number of typed donors differed by locus: roughly 629-640 for A, B, C, DRB1 and DQB1; approximately 540 for DQA1; around 580 for DPA1; and roughly 450 for DPB1. Several DR-DQ haplotypes were handled as single units for association and clustering because linkage in the cohort was strong. Among some 410 genotyped donors of the cohort, an average of around 240,000 unique TCR beta nucleotide sequences were sequenced per donor, about a sixth of them non-productive.

General study outcomes and caveats: In vitro tests confirmed that a few of the cytomegalovirus-associated TCR beta chains recognize cytomegalovirus antigens. The classifier was reported to diagnose cytomegalovirus status with high specificity and sensitivity in both the original and validation cohorts. According to the authors, the approach could potentially be generalized to other disease states and immunological phenotypes. Because HLA typing was unavailable for some donors at each locus, only the typed subset was used in association tests. When HLA alleles, especially DR and DQ, strongly co-occurred, attributing TCR associations to individual alleles was difficult. According to a later genetic analysis, donors in an Asian-associated ancestry cluster had fewer N-insertions in productive TCRs than the approximately 690-donor mean. In a later analysis, TCR association rates were found to vary across HLA loci, with the most associated TCRs seen for DRB1 alleles and the fewest for HLA-C alleles. Correlated functional status among segregating V segments might reflect linkage disequilibrium, but an unknown experimental factor could not be ruled out. Broadly in line with IMGT annotations, most TCR beta V segments showed up in productive rearrangements about 87% or about 30% of the time in an earlier analysis of some 590 of the donors. A later analysis associated about 17,000 TCR beta sequences with specific HLA alleles at a false discovery rate of 0.05. V-gene and J-gene trimming of TCR beta chains was associated with a missense DCLRE1C variant in a later genetic analysis, and the association was replicated in an independent cohort. Several of the top co-occurrence clusters appeared to be linked to parvovirus B19, influenza, CMV and Epstein-Barr virus, according to a later analysis. While some public TCRs were present in many individuals, most TCR sequences turned up only very rarely across donors. CMV serostatus was the only immune exposure information available for the cohort. The presence/absence analyses assumed that sequencing depth was roughly uniform across donors, and that assumption may not be true. In a later analysis, HLA-associated TCR beta chains showed more clonal expansion and lower generation probabilities than non-associated chains that were equally common. Most CMV-associated TCR beta chains appeared to be HLA-restricted in a later analysis, and the HLA associations seemed to be driven largely by CMV exposure. In this cohort, only TCR beta chains were sequenced, and detectable features were limited by the absence of alpha or paired-chain data. A total of about 150 TCR beta chains were listed by the study as associated with cytomegalovirus. A further reported finding was that TCR beta sequences accurately predicted the HLA-A and HLA-B alleles for most subjects in the first cohort. Because the 87-base-pair reads could not distinguish some IMGT-functional V segments, including TRBV6-2 and TRBV6-3, those segments were excluded. About 15 rarely observed V segments, including chromosome 9 orphons, were excluded from the earlier analysis of some 590 of the donors because counts were too low. The sequencing pipeline was judged likely to have produced a cluster of highly shared sequence variants as a technical artifact.

The cohort was made up of hundreds of healthy bone marrow donors. At the time of sampling, every cohort member was nominally healthy, though immune exposures that went unrecorded were likely present. The donor was CMV seronegative and belonged to the group of over 300 seronegative cohort members. A peripheral blood sample was collected from each donor, and TCR beta sequencing was performed on peripheral blood mononuclear cells. The Qiagen DNeasy Blood Extraction Kit was used to extract genomic DNA from the blood cell samples. V and J are trimmed by 4 bases and 10 bases, and the gene matches miss 9 bases of the junction. The CDR3 contains 15 residues, cysteine and phenylalanine counted. This entry keeps only the CDR3 DNA: 45 bases, framed from base 1. The germline V gene specifies SGHRS as CDR1 and YFSETQ as CDR2.

The receptor chain draws on TRBV5-1 and TRBJ2-1; the junction holds 12 bases that match TRBD1. Sequenced material: PBMCs. The receptor was derived from a woman between 25 and 40 years old in good health and CMV-seronegative. The CDR3 region has the sequence CASSPGTGGLSEQFF. The DNA sequence follows: TGCGCCAGCAGCCCTGGGACAGGGGGCCTATCAGAGCAGTTCTTC.